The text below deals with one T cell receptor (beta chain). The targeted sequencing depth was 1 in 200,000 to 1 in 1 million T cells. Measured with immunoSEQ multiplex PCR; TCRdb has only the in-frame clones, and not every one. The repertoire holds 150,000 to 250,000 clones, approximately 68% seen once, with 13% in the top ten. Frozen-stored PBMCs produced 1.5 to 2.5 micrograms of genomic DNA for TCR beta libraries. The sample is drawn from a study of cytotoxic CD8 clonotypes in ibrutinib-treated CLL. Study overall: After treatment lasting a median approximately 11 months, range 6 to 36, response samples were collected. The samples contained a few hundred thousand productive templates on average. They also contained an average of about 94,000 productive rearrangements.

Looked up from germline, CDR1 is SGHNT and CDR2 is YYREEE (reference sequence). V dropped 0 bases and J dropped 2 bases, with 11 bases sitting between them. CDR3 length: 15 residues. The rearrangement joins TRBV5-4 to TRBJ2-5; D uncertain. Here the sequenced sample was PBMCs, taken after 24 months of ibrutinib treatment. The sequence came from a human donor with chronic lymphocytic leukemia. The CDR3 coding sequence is TGTGCCAGCAGCTTGGGCGTACCGAGACAAGAGACCCAGTACTTC. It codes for CASSLGVPRQETQYF.